This TCR beta chain was recorded in a study of blood T cell repertoires in COVID-19. The CDR3 has 16 residues. V shed 2 bases, J shed 8 bases, and the junction held 5 bases outside the gene matches. The germline V gene encodes CDR1 MNHNY and CDR2 SVGAGI (reference sequence). Assay used: immunoSEQ multiplex PCR; TCRdb lists only in-frame clones, some missing. The table shows 70,000 to 100,000 clones, with roughly 88% occurring only once. The chain joins TRBV6-6 to TRBJ2-1; 14 nucleotides align to TRBD2. This clonotype was sampled from a woman older than 75 with acute or convalescent COVID-19. The sequencing input was peripheral blood. The CDR3 region has the DNA TGTGCCAGCAGTTACGTGGGACTAGCGGGAGTCGATGAGCAGTTCTTC. Residues: CASSYVGLAGVDEQFF.